What follows is one TCR beta chain and its context. Assay: immunoSEQ multiplex PCR; the TCRdb copy retains only in-frame clones and omits some. The repertoire has about 100,000 clones, 70% to 90% of them found once; the top ten carry around 9.4%. The germline CDR1 and CDR2 sequences are MNHEY and SVGAGI. The V and J ends lost 6 bases and 0 bases, in that order; junction bases with no gene match: 7. This CDR3 region has 15 residues. This sample is drawn from a study of blood T cell repertoires in COVID-19. The sample taken for sequencing was peripheral blood. The TCR was taken from a man aged 35-49 years with active or convalescent COVID-19. The chain is built from TRBV6-5 and TRBJ1-1; 7 bases match TRBD1. The CDR3 loop reads CASRYMTGMNTEAFF. The CDR3 DNA follows: TGTGCCAGCAGATACATGACAGGGATGAACACTGAAGCTTTCTTT.